This TCR beta chain was obtained from a study of blood T cell repertoires in COVID-19. Study as a whole: The origin of the acute and convalescent COVID-19 samples was the United States, Italy and Spain. The analysed material was cDNA or gDNA that came from T cells, B-cell-depleted T cells, or PBMCs.

Participants spanned ages about 18 to 100 years and resided in over 20 US areas. Participants had their cohort set by participant-reported clinical history. Measured with immunoSEQ multiplex PCR; TCRdb has only the in-frame clones, and not every one. This sample yields 190,000 or so clones, of which roughly 82% are seen a single time; approximately 10% belongs to the top ten. V lost 5 bases and J lost 5, with 14 bases in between. This CDR3 contains 14 residues. Germline CDR1 reads SGDLS; CDR2 reads YYNGEE. This clone was seen only once. The J gene is TRBJ2-1, the V gene TRBV9; perhaps TRBD1 as D (6 bases). The receptor was isolated from a man aged 35 to 55 who had recovered from COVID-19. What was sequenced was PBMCs or T cells enriched from blood (not recorded which). CDR3 nucleotide sequence: TGTGCCAGCAGTGAGGACAGAAGCAACAATGAGCAGTTCTTC. Protein product: CASSEDRSNNEQFF.